The next 17 T cell receptor beta chains were all read from a single sample in a study of blood T cell repertoires in COVID-19. The method was immunoSEQ multiplex PCR; TCRdb's version includes in-frame clones alone and lacks a portion of them. This table has around 120,000 clones, more than 70% appearing once. Specimen: peripheral blood. These receptor sequences come from a man in his 70s with acute or convalescent COVID-19.

The chain is built from TRBV6-5 and TRBJ1-2, with D hard to call. V was trimmed by 0 bases and J by 1 base, leaving 9 bases between them. CDR3 length: 15 amino acids. CDR1 is MNHEY, CDR2 SVGAGI, per germline. CDR3 protein: CASSYSRYSNYGYTF. The CDR3 DNA is TGTGCCAGCAGTTACTCTCGGTACAGTAACTATGGCTACACCTTC.

The J gene is TRBJ1-1, the V gene TRBV30, with D possibly being TRBD1 (5 bases). The germline V and J ends were trimmed by 2 bases and 1 base, with 11 bases remaining between them. The CDR3 has 14 residues. From germline, CDR1 is GTSNPN and CDR2 SVGIG (reference sequence). For the CDR3, the DNA is TGTGCCTGGAGTATTGGAGGGACGAACACTGAAGCTTTCTTT. It codes for CAWSIGGTNTEAFF.

This clone turned up a few times. Other DNA sequences from this sample encode an identical CDR3 as well. The rearrangement joins TRBV5-6 to TRBJ2-7, with D maybe TRBD1 (5 bases). Trimming removed 2 bases from V and 4 bases from J, with 13 bases in between. The germline V gene has CDR1 SGHDT and CDR2 YYEEEE. The CDR3 is 14 amino acids. This chain's CDR3 is CASSFGQGRYEQYF. The CDR3 DNA follows: TGTGCCAGCAGCTTTGGCCAGGGAAGATACGAGCAGTACTTC.

The chain is built from TRBV30 and TRBJ2-5; 11 positions match TRBD1. Germline CDR1 is GTSNPN and CDR2 is SVGIG (reference sequence). This CDR3 region has 16 residues. Trimming cost V 5 bases and J 0 bases; bases outside gene matches: 8. CDR3 sequence: CAWVDRGLIHQETQYF. In DNA, the CDR3 is TGTGCCTGGGTGGACAGGGGGCTTATCCACCAAGAGACCCAGTACTTC.

The chain combines TRBV29-1 with TRBJ2-3, with no clear D. Trimming removed 3 bases from V and 2 bases from J, with 12 bases in between. The CDR3 length is 14 residues. Germline V gene sequence: CDR1 SQVTM, CDR2 ANQGSEA. CDR3: CSVDYGGFTDTQYF. In DNA form, the CDR3 reads TGCAGCGTTGATTATGGCGGATTCACAGATACGCAGTATTTT.

V is TRBV4-2 and J is TRBJ2-2; 10 bases match TRBD2. CDR1 and CDR2 from the germline V gene are LGHNA and YNFKEQ. This CDR3 region has 17 residues. The V gene end was trimmed by 4 bases and the J gene end by 3 bases; junction bases not matched to a gene: 8. The DNA for the CDR3 is TGTGCCAGCAGCCTTGTAGCGGGGGGCGGGGACACCGGGGAGCTGTTTTTT. Translating gives CASSLVAGGGDTGELFF.

The chain employs TRBV27 and TRBJ2-1, with TRBD2 as a possible D gene (5 bases). Germline lookup yields CDR1 MNHEY and CDR2 SMNVEV (reference sequence). Trimming pared 5 bases from V and 5 bases from J, leaving 13 bases between. The CDR3 is 14 amino acids. The CDR3 sequence: CASSIRGGDNEQFF. The CDR3 DNA is TGTGCCAGCAGTATTCGCGGAGGTGACAATGAGCAGTTCTTC.

The CDR3 DNA follows: TGTGCCAGGGCCGATAGGGGGTTGATCGCTGAAGCTTTCTTT. Translated: CARADRGLIAEAFF. This sequence joins TRBV19 and TRBJ1-1; the D gene is possibly TRBD1 (6 bases). Trimming took off 9 bases at V and 6 bases at J, with 20 bases between the two ends. The germline V gene has CDR1 LNHDA and CDR2 SQIVND (reference sequence). CDR3 length: 14 residues. The whole variable domain, remainder taken from reference TRBV19 and TRBJ1-1, is DGGITQSPKYLFRKEGQNVTLSCEQNLNHDAMYWYRQDPGQGLRLIYYSQIVNDFQKGDIAEGYSVSREKKESFPLTVTSAQKNPTAFYLCARADRGLIAEAFFGQGTRLTVV.

V and J are TRBV7-2 and TRBJ1-5; 7 positions agree with TRBD1. CDR1 and CDR2 (germline): SGHTA, FQGNSA. Trimming at V came to 5 bases and at J to 5 bases, leaving 3 bases not matched to a gene. CDR3 length equals 13 residues. The CDR3 is CASSLDRYQPQHF. CDR3 sequence (DNA): TGTGCCAGCAGCCTGGACAGGTATCAGCCCCAGCATTTT.

The chain is built from TRBV29-1 and TRBJ1-4; 12 bases fit TRBD1. Germline trimming cut 5 bases from V and 15 bases from J; bases unmatched to any gene: 13. This CDR3 comprises 14 residues. Germline values: CDR1 SQVTM, CDR2 ANQGSEA. CDR3 bases: TGCAGCGTTTTTGTCGGGACAGGGGGCGGTGGTTTGTTTTTT. It specifies CSVFVGTGGGGLFF.

The chain employs TRBV27 and TRBJ1-2; TRBD1 agrees at 8 bases. V gave up 5 bases and J gave up 8 bases; unmatched junction bases: 13. Germline CDR1 reads MNHEY; CDR2 reads SMNVEV (reference sequence). The CDR3 length is 15 residues. The CDR3 protein is CASSTYRGAQWGYTF. As DNA, the CDR3 is TGTGCCAGCAGTACCTACAGGGGGGCGCAGTGGGGCTACACCTTC.

The chain couples TRBV19 to TRBJ2-5; 8 bases fit TRBD2. CDR3 length: 15 residues. Germline V gene data show CDR1 as LNHDA and CDR2 as SQIVND (reference sequence). Unmatched junction bases numbered 5, after V lost 2 bases and J lost 3 bases. Here the CDR3 reads CASSISWREEETQYF. CDR3 DNA: TGTGCCAGTAGTATATCGTGGCGGGAGGAAGAGACCCAGTACTTC.

The chain uses TRBV28 and TRBJ1-2; TRBD1 agrees at 9 bases. CDR3 length: 14 amino acids. Germline V lookup: CDR1 MDHEN, CDR2 SYDVKM. V dropped 5 bases and J dropped 7; count of bases not matched to a gene: 8. The CDR3: CASSEDRGGGGYTF. The CDR3 nucleotides are TGTGCCAGCAGTGAGGACAGGGGCGGAGGTGGCTACACCTTC.

The V gene is TRBV11-3, the J gene TRBJ2-6, with TRBD2 matching over 10 bases. The CDR3 has 20 amino acids. Germline V lookup: CDR1 SGHNT, CDR2 YENEEA. V dropped 4 bases and J dropped 0; count of bases not matched to a gene: 12. CDR3 coding DNA: TGTGCCAGCAGCTATCGCCCCGGACTAGCGGCGCACTCTGGGGCCAACGTCCTGACTTTC. It codes for CASSYRPGLAAHSGANVLTF.

There are a few counts of this clone. V is TRBV19 and J is TRBJ1-5; the match to TRBD1 covers 10 bases. Trimming at V came to 3 bases and at J to 7 bases, leaving 9 bases not matched to a gene. Per the germline V gene, CDR1 is LNHDA and CDR2 is SQIVND (reference sequence). CDR3 length: 16 residues. CDR3 protein: CASSMIWGQGRQPQHF. Here the CDR3 DNA reads TGTGCCAGTAGTATGATTTGGGGACAGGGGAGGCAGCCCCAGCATTTT.

CDR3 sequence: CSLAGVATQYF. DNA of the CDR3: TGCAGCTTAGCGGGGGTCGCTACGCAGTATTTT. The V gene is TRBV20-1, the J gene TRBJ2-3; 9 nucleotides align to TRBD2. Germline assignment: CDR1 DFQATT and CDR2 SNEGSKA (reference sequence). The CDR3 consists of 11 residues.

V gene TRBV28 combines with J gene TRBJ1-1; 10 bases align to TRBD1. Germline loops: CDR1 MDHEN, CDR2 SYDVKM. J gave up 6 bases and V 7 bases, and 8 bases lay outside the gene matches. The CDR3 runs to 14 residues. Written as DNA, the CDR3 is TGTGCCAGCAACCCTGGGACAGGGGTCTCTGAAGCTTTCTTT. Translated, it gives CASNPGTGVSEAFF. The full variable domain, completed using reference TRBV28 and TRBJ1-1, is DVKVTQSSRYLVKRTGEKVFLECVQDMDHENMFWYRQDPGLGLRLIYFSYDVKMKEKGDIPEGYSVSREKKERFSLILESASTNQTSMYLCASNPGTGVSEAFFGQGTRLTVV.